One and the same sample provided the 3 T cell receptor beta chains below, sequenced in a study of T cells in Graves' hyperthyroidism and ophthalmopathy (dated by TCRdb to the late 2010s). The receptor library was made with multiplex PCR. Data came from an Illumina HiSeq 2000. TCR beta CDR3 regions were amplified from RNA transcripts. For the first round of RT-PCR on the TCR CDR3, the HTBI primer set was used together with the Qiagen OneStep RT-PCR kit. TCRdb passed the public sequencing reads through fastp at Q25 and MiXCR, retaining productive beta sequences. Entries are consolidated by CDR3 protein sequence, retaining the most common genes and DNA. The sample has roughly 180,000 distinct CDR3 sequences on record, less than 10% of them singletons. In total, the top ten clones hold 22% of the sample. What was sequenced was blood. These receptors originate from a woman between 18 and 30 years old with Graves' hyperthyroidism that later progressed to Graves' ophthalmopathy.

This clonotype was found many times. The chain joins TRBV3-1 to TRBJ2-1; tentative D call: TRBD2 (6 bases). Germline V gives CDR1 LGHDT, CDR2 YNNKEL (reference sequence). V was shortened by 2 bases and J by 8 bases, with 13 bases between the two germline ends. The CDR3 runs 14 residues. CDR3 coding DNA: TGTGCCAGCAGCCAACCCCTCCCTAGCGATGAGCAGTTCTTC. Its protein product is CASSQPLPSDEQFF.

This clonotype was detected many times. The rearrangement uses TRBV12-5 and TRBJ1-1; D is uncertain. This CDR3 has 13 residues. Germline V gene data show CDR1 as LGHNT and CDR2 as FRNRAP. The germline V and J ends were trimmed by 2 bases and 4 bases, with 8 bases remaining between them. The CDR3: CASGLRGSTEAFF. The CDR3 DNA follows: TGTGCTAGTGGTTTGCGGGGATCCACTGAAGCTTTCTTT. The full variable domain, completed using reference TRBV12-5 and TRBJ1-1, is DARVTQTPRHKVTEMGQEVTMRCQPILGHNTVFWYRQTMMQGLELLAYFRNRAPLDDSGMPKDRFSAEMPDATLATLKIQPSEPRDSAVYFCASGLRGSTEAFFGQGTRLTVV.

This clonotype was counted ten times or more. The V and J genes are TRBV7-9 and TRBJ2-7; D gene ambiguous. This CDR3 spans 12 amino acids. Germline-derived CDR1 and CDR2 are SEHNR and FQNEAQ (reference sequence). Trimming removed 2 bases from V and 7 bases from J, with 9 bases in between. CDR3 bases: TGTGCCAGCAGCTTATCCGTGCGTGAGCAGTACTTC. Residues: CASSLSVREQYF.